These T cell receptor beta chains were read from a single sample in a study of blood T cell repertoires in COVID-19. Clones were sequenced by immunoSEQ multiplex PCR, and TCRdb holds only the in-frame ones, with some missing. The repertoire holds 230,000 or so clones, with 80% as singletons. The sequenced sample was peripheral blood. Receptors were obtained from a human donor in a cohort sampled during active COVID-19. The CDR3 runs from the conserved cysteine through the conserved F or W. The order of the fields is clone size, CDR3 length, V gene, J gene, D gene, CDR3 protein, CDR3 DNA. A D gene is named only where the DNA matches it firmly. For some rows the clone size is stated as once, few or many, or as a class when expanded; others skip it.

>.|17|TRBV10-1|TRBJ2-1|TRBD2
CASSESPSGRRANEQFF
TGCGCCAGCAGTGAGTCGCCTAGCGGGAGAAGGGCCAATGAGCAGTTCTTC
>.|19|TRBV15|TRBJ1-5|TRBD1
CATSRPGTGEDGSNQPQHF
TGTGCCACCAGCAGACCTGGGACAGGGGAGGACGGCAGCAATCAGCCCCAGCATTTT
>.|14|TRBV27|TRBJ2-1|TRBD1
CASGDRGPDNEQFF
TGTGCCAGCGGAGACAGGGGGCCAGACAATGAGCAGTTCTTC
>once|17|TRBV5-1|TRBJ2-7|TRBD2
CASRGHIALAGIYEQYF
TGCGCCAGCAGGGGACACATCGCACTAGCGGGAATCTACGAGCAGTACTTC
>once|15|TRBV28|TRBJ2-7|.
CASRKGSSGSYEQYF
TGTGCCAGCAGGAAGGGGAGTAGCGGCTCCTACGAGCAGTACTTC
>.|13|TRBV30|TRBJ1-5|.
CAWNRDSNQPQHF
TGTGCCTGGAATCGCGACTCCAATCAGCCCCAGCATTTT
>.|13|TRBV7-2|TRBJ2-7|.
CASSDPPGSEQYF
TGTGCCAGCAGCGACCCTCCTGGGAGCGAGCAGTACTTC
>.|15|TRBV6-2/TRBV6-3|TRBJ2-7|TRBD1
CASSGSGTGHYEQYF
TGTGCCAGCAGTGGATCCGGGACAGGACACTACGAGCAGTACTTC
>.|17|TRBV6-2/TRBV6-3|TRBJ1-2|.
CASSYGDRTEVSGGYTF
TGTGCCAGCAGTTACGGTGATCGGACAGAGGTGTCCGGCGGCTACACCTTC
>.|15|TRBV9|TRBJ2-7|TRBD1
CASSPRTGVSYEQYF
TGTGCCAGCAGCCCCCGGACAGGGGTCTCCTACGAGCAGTACTTC
>.|13|TRBV10-3|TRBJ1-1|TRBD1
CAIRETGGAEAFF
TGTGCCATCAGGGAGACAGGGGGCGCTGAAGCTTTCTTT
>.|17|TRBV28|TRBJ2-5|TRBD2
CASSLTQLAGAPGAQYF
TGTGCCAGCAGTTTAACCCAGCTAGCGGGGGCCCCGGGGGCCCAGTACTTC
>.|15|TRBV19|TRBJ2-4|.
CASSISGRAKNIQYF
TGTGCCAGTAGTATCTCGGGGAGGGCCAAAAACATTCAGTACTTC
>.|13|TRBV18|TRBJ1-1|.
CASSPSLSPEAFF
TGTGCCAGCTCACCATCGCTGAGCCCTGAAGCTTTCTTT
>.|14|TRBV7-2|TRBJ1-1|.
CASSLGRTNTEAFF
TGTGCCAGCAGCTTAGGACGGACTAACACTGAAGCTTTCTTT
>.|16|TRBV7-6|TRBJ2-5|TRBD2
CASSRVPSGSVETQYF
TGTGCCAGCAGCAGAGTTCCTAGCGGGAGCGTTGAGACCCAGTACTTC
>.|15|TRBV7-2|TRBJ2-7|TRBD1
CASSLGGQGAYEQYF
TGTGCCAGCAGCTTAGGGGGACAGGGTGCATACGAGCAGTACTTC
>few|16|TRBV27|TRBJ2-7|TRBD1
CASSLDPGTGGYEQYF
TGTGCCAGCAGTTTAGATCCCGGGACAGGGGGATACGAGCAGTACTTC
>.|16|TRBV5-6|TRBJ1-4|TRBD1
CASSLASGGTNEKLFF
TGTGCCAGCAGCTTGGCCTCAGGGGGAACTAATGAAAAACTGTTTTTT
>once|14|TRBV10-3|TRBJ2-1|.
CAISEQTRSNEQFF
TGTGCCATCAGTGAGCAAACTAGAAGCAATGAGCAGTTCTTC
>.|15|TRBV15|TRBJ2-5|TRBD1
CATSRNRGQQETQYF
TGTGCCACCAGCAGGAATAGGGGACAGCAAGAGACCCAGTACTTC
>.|17|TRBV19|TRBJ2-2|TRBD2
CASSLGLAGGYVGELFF
TGTGCCAGTAGTCTGGGACTAGCGGGAGGATACGTCGGGGAGCTGTTTTTT
>.|14|TRBV6-6|TRBJ2-1|TRBD1
CASSYSVGDRLPFF
TGTGCCAGCAGTTATAGTGTGGGGGACAGGCTGCCGTTCTTC
>.|16|TRBV6-5|TRBJ2-7|TRBD2
CASSYSLAGGTYEQYF
TGTGCCAGCAGTTACTCCCTAGCGGGAGGCACCTACGAGCAGTACTTC
>.|18|TRBV6-2/TRBV6-3|TRBJ1-5|TRBD1
CASSSGQGALYSNQPQHF
TGTGCCAGCAGTTCCGGACAGGGGGCCCTATATAGCAATCAGCCCCAGCATTTT
>.|17|TRBV11-3|TRBJ2-2|TRBD2
CASSLGELAGNTGELFF
TGTGCCAGCAGCTTAGGGGAACTAGCGGGTAACACCGGGGAGCTGTTTTTT
>.|15|TRBV6-6|TRBJ1-5|TRBD1
CASRHRDRVNQPQHF
TGTGCCAGCAGACACCGGGACAGGGTAAATCAGCCCCAGCATTTT
>few|15|TRBV29-1|TRBJ2-2|.
CSAVITRGNTGELFF
TGCAGCGCTGTGATAACAAGGGGAAACACCGGGGAGCTGTTTTTT
>.|13|TRBV21-1|TRBJ2-1|.
CASGLAANNEQFF
TGTGCCAGCGGACTAGCGGCAAACAATGAGCAGTTCTTC
>once|16|TRBV27|TRBJ1-2|.
CASSLLGERPSYGYTF
TGTGCCAGCAGTCTCCTCGGAGAGAGGCCCTCCTATGGCTACACCTTC
>.|12|TRBV5-6|TRBJ1-2|.
CASSLSGDGYTF
TGTGCCAGCAGCTTATCGGGGGACGGCTACACCTTC
>many|15|TRBV29-1|TRBJ2-1|.
CSVAGFPSSYNEQFF
TGCAGCGTTGCAGGGTTTCCTAGCTCCTACAATGAGCAGTTCTTC